This passage covers 29 T cell receptor beta chains from one sample sequenced in a study of control samples from healthy donors and cancer patients. The protocol was immunoSEQ multiplex PCR, while the TCRdb copy is restricted to in-frame clones and leaves out a portion. The profile covers around 82,000 clones, with roughly 90% appearing a single time and under 7.5% taken by the ten largest. The sample taken for sequencing was blood. The receptors were gathered from a man over 45 in good health.

The chain employs TRBV19 and TRBJ2-7; D is unclear. The CDR3 has 11 residues. V lost 10 bases and J 3 bases, leaving 10 bases between the germline ends. CDR1 and CDR2 (germline): LNHDA, SQIVND (reference sequence). CDR3 sequence: CATQAHYEQYF. The CDR3 bases are TGTGCCACCCAGGCCCACTACGAGCAGTACTTC.

The V and J genes are TRBV7-9 and TRBJ2-1; no clear D. V dropped 5 bases and J dropped 7 bases, with 21 bases sitting between them. The CDR3 extends over 16 amino acids. Germline lookup yields CDR1 SEHNR and CDR2 FQNEAQ (reference sequence). The CDR3 bases are TGTGCCAGCAGCGCCCGAAATCCGAGCCAAAGGAATGAGCAGTTCTTC. Translation: CASSARNPSQRNEQFF.

CDR3 amino acids: CASSVLSLGGSGYTF. CDR3 nucleotide sequence: TGTGCCAGCAGCGTACTCTCTTTAGGGGGAAGCGGCTACACCTTC. V and J are TRBV9 and TRBJ1-2; the D gene is possibly TRBD1 (6 bases). Germline CDR1 and CDR2: SGDLS and YYNGEE. CDR3 size: 15 residues. V was clipped by 1 base and J by 8 bases, with 18 bases between them.

The chain joins TRBV18 to TRBJ2-3, with D possibly being TRBD2 (5 bases). This CDR3 has 15 amino acids. Germline CDR1 is KGHSH and CDR2 is LQKENI. The V and J ends lost 5 bases and 1 base respectively, with 13 bases between them. The DNA of the CDR3 is TGTGCCAGCTCAACGAGACATAGCGGCACAGATACGCAGTATTTT. Amino acid sequence: CASSTRHSGTDTQYF. The whole variable domain, remainder taken from reference TRBV18 and TRBJ2-3, is NAGVMQNPRHLVRRRGQEARLRCSPMKGHSHVYWYRQLPEEGLKFMVYLQKENIIDESGMPKERFSAEFPKEGPSILRIQQVVRGDSAAYFCASSTRHSGTDTQYFGPGTRLTVL.

The chain is built from TRBV5-5 and TRBJ1-3; D remains unclear. The germline CDR1 and CDR2 sequences are SGHKS and YYEKEE (reference sequence). Trimming took off 0 bases at V and 0 bases at J, with 10 bases between the two ends. The CDR3 consists of 16 residues. CDR3 amino acids: CASSLAPGSSGNTIYF. Written as DNA, the CDR3 is TGTGCCAGCAGCTTGGCCCCGGGGTCCTCTGGAAACACCATATATTTT.

The rearrangement joins TRBV2 to TRBJ1-1; no reliable D call. The CDR3 consists of 12 residues. Trimming took off 6 bases at V and 5 bases at J, with 10 bases between the two ends. Germline V lookup: CDR1 SNHLY, CDR2 FYNNEI. The CDR3 is CASSLSETEAFF. The CDR3 bases are TGTGCCAGCAGCCTTTCGGAGACTGAAGCTTTCTTT. The entire variable domain, with the rest obtained from reference TRBV2 and TRBJ1-1, is as follows: EPEVTQTPSHQVTQMGQEVILRCVPISNHLYFYWYRQILGQKVEFLVSFYNNEISEKSEIFDDQFSVERPDGSNFTLKIRSTKLEDSAMYFCASSLSETEAFFGQGTRLTVV.

The CDR3 protein is CASSVGQSTPANYGYTF. The DNA of the CDR3 is TGTGCCAGCAGCGTAGGACAGTCCACACCAGCTAACTATGGCTACACCTTC. This sequence joins TRBV9 and TRBJ1-2; the D gene is possibly TRBD1 (5 bases). Germline CDR1 SGDLS, CDR2 YYNGEE. V lost 0 bases and J 0 bases, leaving 15 bases between the germline ends. This CDR3 has 17 residues.

The CDR3 is CASSGRNREGYEQYF. The DNA for the CDR3 is TGCGCCAGCAGTGGTAGGAACAGGGAAGGGTACGAGCAGTACTTC. J is TRBJ2-7 and V is TRBV10-1; a possible D gene is TRBD1 (6 bases). Trimming took off 4 bases at V and 4 bases at J, with 17 bases between the two ends. The CDR3 contains 15 residues. Germline CDR1 and CDR2: WNHNN and SYGVQD (reference sequence).

The V gene is TRBV27, the J gene TRBJ2-7; D is unclear. CDR3 length: 12 residues. Germline CDR1 MNHEY, CDR2 SMNVEV (reference sequence). The ends were cut back, 11 bases at V and 0 bases at J, with 11 bases in the middle. CDR3: CAPPGSSYEQYF. The CDR3 coding sequence is TGTGCCCCCCCCGGCAGCTCCTACGAGCAGTACTTC.

DNA of the CDR3: TGTGCCAGCAGCTTAATCGGGACAGGGGACTCCGGGGAGCTGTTTTTT. This sequence encodes CASSLIGTGDSGELFF. V usage is TRBV7-8 and J usage is TRBJ2-2, with TRBD1 identical over 10 bases. This CDR3 has 16 residues. Germline lookup yields CDR1 SGHVS and CDR2 FQNEAQ. Trimming took 2 bases from V and 6 from J; bases not matched to a gene: 6.

The chain carries TRBV4-3 and TRBJ2-1; 10 nucleotides agree with TRBD1. The CDR3 extends over 16 amino acids. Germline V lookup: CDR1 LGHNA, CDR2 YSLEER. With V trimmed by 3 bases and J by 9 bases, 11 bases remained unmatched. The CDR3 coding sequence is TGCGCCAGCAGCCAGGCCGGGACAGGGGTTTACGGTGAGCAGTTCTTC. Translation gives CASSQAGTGVYGEQFF.

The sample holds one count of this clone. V and J are TRBV10-3 and TRBJ2-1; TRBD1 aligns across 9 bases. There are 14 residues in the CDR3. J lost 2 bases, V lost 6 bases, and 2 bases had no gene match. Germline V lookup: CDR1 ENHRY, CDR2 SYGVKD. The CDR3 spells CAIRGDRAYNEQFF. In nucleotides, the CDR3 is TGTGCCATCAGGGGGGACAGGGCCTACAATGAGCAGTTCTTC.

The V gene is TRBV27, the J gene TRBJ2-7, with D perhaps TRBD1 or TRBD2 (5 bases each). This CDR3 spans 14 amino acids. Germline CDR1 reads MNHEY; CDR2 reads SMNVEV (reference sequence). Trimming took 0 bases from V and 2 from J, leaving 8 bases between them. The CDR3 DNA is TGTGCCAGCAGTTTATCGGGGGTTACCTACGAGCAGTACTTC. Translation gives CASSLSGVTYEQYF.

This clone was counted only a few times. V and J are TRBV7-2 and TRBJ2-5, with 10 bases lining up with TRBD1. This CDR3 region has 16 residues. The J segment lost 10 bases and the V segment lost 5 bases, leaving 16 bases of the junction unmatched. The germline gives CDR1 SGHTA, CDR2 FQGNSA. DNA for the CDR3: TGTGCCAGCAGCCTGTATCCGGGACAGGGGAGGGGGGACCAGTACTTC. Translated, it gives CASSLYPGQGRGDQYF.

The V gene is TRBV11-1, the J gene TRBJ1-6, with D unresolved. Germline lookup yields CDR1 SGHAT and CDR2 FQDESV (reference sequence). V was clipped by 3 bases and J by 4 bases, with 7 bases between them. This CDR3 region has 14 residues. The CDR3 reads CASSFVRYNSPLHF. The CDR3, as DNA: TGTGCCAGCAGCTTTGTTCGATATAATTCACCCCTCCACTTT.

The chain couples TRBV4-3 to TRBJ2-7; 8 bases agree with TRBD2. The trim removed 2 bases at V and 3 bases at J, leaving 6 bases unmatched. The CDR3 is made up of 15 amino acids. Per the germline V gene, CDR1 is LGHNA and CDR2 is YSLEER. CDR3 protein: CASSQFGGAVYEQYF. In DNA, the CDR3 is TGCGCCAGCAGCCAATTCGGGGGGGCCGTCTACGAGCAGTACTTC.

V gene TRBV12-5 combines with J gene TRBJ1-5; D is possibly TRBD1 (6 bases). CDR1 and CDR2 from the germline V gene are LGHNT and FRNRAP. V dropped 2 bases and J dropped 5 bases, with 13 bases sitting between them. The CDR3 totals 15 residues. The CDR3 coding sequence is TGTGCTAGTGGTTTGACTGGGGGGCGGGATCAGCCCCAGCATTTT. It codes for CASGLTGGRDQPQHF.

In regard to this clone: The junction differs from germline at one of its ends, possibly a read error. The rearrangement links TRBV7-8 to TRBJ2-7; TRBD1 aligns across 9 bases. This CDR3 spans 15 amino acids. Germline CDR1 and CDR2: SGHVS and FQNEAQ. As DNA, the CDR3 is TGTGCCAGCATCTTAGACTACAGGGGGCTGGGTGAGCAGTACTTC. Amino acids: CASILDYRGLGEQYF.

The chain links TRBV5-4 to TRBJ1-2; TRBD1 aligns across 8 bases. Germline values: CDR1 SGHNT, CDR2 YYREEE (reference sequence). The CDR3 has 14 residues. V was clipped by 6 bases and J by 2 bases; unmatched bases: 6. CDR3 residues: CASIPGQGNYGYTF. The CDR3 region has the DNA TGTGCCAGCATCCCCGGACAGGGCAACTATGGCTACACCTTC.

This rearrangement joins TRBV4-1 to TRBJ2-3; possible D gene TRBD1, 6 bases. In germline, CDR1 is MGHRA, CDR2 YSYEKL. Trimming pared 0 bases from V and 5 bases from J, leaving 12 bases between. The CDR3 length is 15 residues. DNA for the CDR3: TGCGCCAGCAGCCAAGATGGACAGCAACTAGATACGCAGTATTTT. This translates into CASSQDGQQLDTQYF.

The genes are TRBV2 and TRBJ1-5, with TRBD1 as a possible D gene (6 bases). V was shortened by 3 bases and J by 4 bases, with 7 bases between the two germline ends. The CDR3 has 13 amino acids. Germline V CDR1 and CDR2: SNHLY, FYNNEI. CDR3 amino acids: CASSDQGNQPQHF. The CDR3 coding sequence is TGTGCCAGCAGTGATCAGGGGAATCAGCCCCAGCATTTT.

V is TRBV2 and J is TRBJ2-7; D gene ambiguous. CDR3 size: 14 residues. Germline V CDR1 and CDR2: SNHLY, FYNNEI. V lost 4 bases and J lost 0, with 10 bases in between. CDR3 nucleotide sequence: TGTGCCAGCAGTGGACAAACCCTCTCCTACGAGCAGTACTTC. Translating it yields CASSGQTLSYEQYF.

The CDR3: CASRTQGYGYEQYF. CDR3 coding DNA: TGTGCCAGCAGGACACAGGGTTATGGCTACGAGCAGTACTTC. The rearrangement joins TRBV13 to TRBJ2-7; possible D gene TRBD1, 6 bases. Trimming removed 6 bases from V and 3 bases from J, with 15 bases in between. Germline assignment: CDR1 PRHDT and CDR2 FYEKMQ (reference sequence). The CDR3 loop spans 14 amino acids.

The J gene is TRBJ2-1, the V gene TRBV24-1; D gene unclear. Germline V gene data show CDR1 as KGHDR and CDR2 as SFDVKD. The CDR3 totals 15 residues. V lost 6 bases to trimming and J lost 1 base, with 12 bases between them. CDR3 residues: CATSWPPGSYNEQFF. The DNA of the CDR3 is TGTGCCACCAGTTGGCCCCCCGGGTCCTACAATGAGCAGTTCTTC.

The rearrangement uses TRBV3-1 (or the pseudogene TRBV3-2) and TRBJ2-4; 8 bases align to TRBD1. The CDR3 sequence is 16 residues long. Trimming took 2 bases from V and 8 from J; bases not matched to a gene: 11. Per the germline V gene, CDR1 is LGHDT and CDR2 is YNNKEL (reference sequence). The CDR3 protein is CASSQKTGAALYIQYF. DNA of the CDR3: TGTGCCAGCAGCCAAAAGACAGGGGCTGCCCTATACATTCAGTACTTC.

V gene TRBV12-5 combines with J gene TRBJ2-7; perhaps D is TRBD1 or TRBD2 (5 bases each). V gave up 3 bases and J gave up 2 bases, with 11 bases separating them. The CDR3 has 14 residues. CDR1 LGHNT and CDR2 FRNRAP come from the germline V gene. CDR3: CASGFWDGTYEQYF. CDR3 nucleotides: TGTGCTAGTGGTTTTTGGGACGGTACCTACGAGCAGTACTTC.

J is TRBJ2-7 and V is TRBV9; D not resolved. The germline gives CDR1 SGDLS, CDR2 YYNGEE. This CDR3 comprises 13 residues. V was cut by 0 bases and J by 2 bases, with 6 bases left in between. The CDR3 DNA follows: TGTGCCAGCAGCGTAGACAGCACCTACGAGCAGTACTTC. It codes for CASSVDSTYEQYF.

The chain couples TRBV3-1 (or the pseudogene TRBV3-2) to TRBJ1-2; D perhaps matches TRBD1 (5 bases). Trimming took off 4 bases at V and 8 bases at J, with 20 bases between the two ends. CDR1 and CDR2 (germline): LGHDT, YNNKEL (reference sequence). This CDR3 region has 15 residues. As DNA, the CDR3 is TGTGCCAGCAGCCCAACCGGGACCCCCGACCGGGGCTACACCTTC. This translates into CASSPTGTPDRGYTF.

The rearrangement links TRBV27 to TRBJ2-3; 13 nucleotides line up with TRBD2. The CDR3 consists of 16 residues. Losses at the gene ends were 3 bases for V and 2 bases for J; bases not matched to a gene: 2. The V gene's germline CDR1 is MNHEY and CDR2 SMNVEV (reference sequence). The CDR3 DNA follows: TGTGCCAGCAGTTTCGGACTAGCGGGGGACACAGATACGCAGTATTTT. The encoded protein is CASSFGLAGDTDTQYF.